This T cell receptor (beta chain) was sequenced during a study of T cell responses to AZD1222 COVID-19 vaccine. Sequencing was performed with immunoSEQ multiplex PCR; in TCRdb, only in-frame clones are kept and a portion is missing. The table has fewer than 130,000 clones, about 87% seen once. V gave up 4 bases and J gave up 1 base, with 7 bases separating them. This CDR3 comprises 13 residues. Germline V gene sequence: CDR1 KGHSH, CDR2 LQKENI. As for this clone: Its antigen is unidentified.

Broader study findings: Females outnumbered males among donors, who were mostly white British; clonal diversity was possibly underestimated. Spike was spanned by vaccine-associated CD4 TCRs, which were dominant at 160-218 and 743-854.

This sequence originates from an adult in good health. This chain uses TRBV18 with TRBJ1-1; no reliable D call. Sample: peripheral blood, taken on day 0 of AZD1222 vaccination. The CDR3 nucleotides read TGTGCCAGCTCACTCGGAGAGAACACTGAAGCTTTCTTT. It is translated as CASSLGENTEAFF. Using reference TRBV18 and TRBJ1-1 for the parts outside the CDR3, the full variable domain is NAGVMQNPRHLVRRRGQEARLRCSPMKGHSHVYWYRQLPEEGLKFMVYLQKENIIDESGMPKERFSAEFPKEGPSILRIQQVVRGDSAAYFCASSLGENTEAFFGQGTRLTVV.